The 29 T cell receptor beta chains below all came from one sample that was sequenced in a study of blood T cells in healthy people across ages. Primed by a sample-barcoded 5' primer and a J-beta primer mix, a second PCR proceeded for roughly 7 to 11 cycles. One entry per CDR3 protein, called by TCRdb with MiXCR from the 5' RACE reads. The sample lists about 780,000 distinct CDR3 sequences, about 26% seen once, with about 2.9% in the top ten. Separately, the same data were catalogued under a study of T cells of mothers and their children.

Sequencing was performed on blood. These TCRs come from a boy between 10 and 17 years old in good health.

The gene calls are TRBV12-3 or TRBV12-4 and TRBJ2-3; D might be TRBD1 (5 bases). Deletions cut 4 bases from V and 10 bases from J, with 12 bases between. CDR3 size: 12 residues. This CDR3 is CASSSQGNAQYF. The CDR3 region has the DNA TGTGCCAGCAGTTCGCAGGGAAATGCGCAGTATTTT.

This clonotype was seen more than once but under ten times. The rearrangement links TRBV6-5 to TRBJ2-4, with 14 bases identical to TRBD2. From germline, CDR1 is MNHEY and CDR2 SVGAGI. The J segment lost 4 bases and the V segment lost 6 bases, leaving 2 bases of the junction unmatched. The CDR3 consists of 15 residues. CDR3 in amino acids: CASRGTSGGKNIQYF. CDR3 in DNA: TGTGCCAGCAGGGGGACTAGCGGGGGAAAAAACATTCAGTACTTC.

J is TRBJ1-3 and V is TRBV3-1, with D perhaps TRBD1 (5 bases). Per the germline V gene, CDR1 is LGHDT and CDR2 is YNNKEL (reference sequence). The V gene lost 3 bases and the J gene lost 4 bases, with 10 bases spanning the gap. The CDR3 consists of 14 residues. CDR3 nucleotides: TGTGCCAGCAGCCAGATGGGGCCCGGAAACACCATATATTTT. This codes for CASSQMGPGNTIYF.

This clonotype has a handful of counts. The J gene is TRBJ1-4, the V gene TRBV7-8, with D unresolved. This CDR3 has 12 amino acids. V lost 1 base, J lost 9 bases, and 6 bases lay in between. Germline V gene data show CDR1 as SGHVS and CDR2 as FQNEAQ. The CDR3 reads CASSLDGKKLFF. CDR3 in DNA: TGTGCCAGCAGCTTAGACGGGAAAAAACTGTTTTTT.

This chain links TRBV12-3 or TRBV12-4 with TRBJ2-5; a weak D match, TRBD1 (5 bases). The length of the CDR3 is 15 residues. V lost 3 bases to trimming and J lost 8 bases, with 19 bases between them. For the CDR3, the DNA is TGTGCCAGCAGTTTTGGGGCAGGCACCCAAGGTACCCAGTACTTC. Its translation: CASSFGAGTQGTQYF.

This clonotype turned up a few times. V gene TRBV7-9 combines with J gene TRBJ2-3, with D possibly TRBD1 on 6 matching bases. The CDR3 covers 16 residues. V was shortened by 5 bases and J by 4 bases, with 19 bases between the two germline ends. Germline CDR1 and CDR2: SEHNR and FQNEAQ (reference sequence). As DNA, the CDR3 is TGTGCCAGCAGCCCAGCCCAGGGGACAATGGCAGATACGCAGTATTTT. Its protein is CASSPAQGTMADTQYF.

This clonotype was observed a handful of times. This chain connects TRBV27 to TRBJ2-1; 11 bases match TRBD1. The CDR3 has 13 residues. V shed 6 bases, J shed 12 bases, and the junction held 7 bases outside the gene matches. The germline CDR1 and CDR2 sequences are MNHEY and SMNVEV (reference sequence). Here the CDR3 DNA reads TGTGCCAGCAGCCGGGACAGGGGGATTCGGCAGTTCTTC. Its translation: CASSRDRGIRQFF.

The chain employs TRBV29-1 and TRBJ2-2, with 8 bases identical to TRBD1. Trimming removed 7 bases from V and 0 bases from J; junction bases left unmatched: 10. The CDR3 totals 16 residues. Germline assignment: CDR1 SQVTM and CDR2 ANQGSEA. The CDR3 loop reads CSGGTGFFANTGELFF. The CDR3 region has the DNA TGCAGCGGTGGGACAGGCTTTTTCGCGAACACCGGGGAGCTGTTTTTT.

This clonotype was counted only a few times. The rearrangement uses TRBV4-2 and TRBJ2-1; the D call may be TRBD1 or TRBD2 (5 bases each). The DNA end lines up better with TRBJ2-7; the J call may be wrong. The CDR3 runs to 14 residues. From germline, CDR1 is LGHNA and CDR2 YNFKEQ. CDR3 DNA: TGTGCCAGCAGCCAGAGGGGTGATTCGTACGAGCAGTACTTC. It yields the protein CASSQRGDSYEQYF.

The chain has TRBV7-9 and TRBJ1-4; no firm D call. CDR3 length equals 14 residues. V was cut by 2 bases and J by 8 bases, with 12 bases left in between. CDR1 is SEHNR, CDR2 FQNEAQ, per germline (reference sequence). In DNA, the CDR3 is TGTGCCAGCAGCTTATCTGGAGGCACGGAAAAACTGTTTTTT. It encodes CASSLSGGTEKLFF. Full variable domain (remainder filled in from reference TRBV7-9 and TRBJ1-4): DTGVSQNPRHKITKRGQNVTFRCDPISEHNRLYWYRQTLGQGPEFLTYFQNEAQLEKSRLLSDRFSAERPKGSFSTLEIQRTEQGDSAMYLCASSLSGGTEKLFFGSGTQLSVL.

The rearrangement uses TRBV7-2 and TRBJ2-5; tentative D call: TRBD1 (5 bases). The J call may be faulty, since TRBJ2-1 better matches the DNA end. Germline V gives CDR1 SGHTA, CDR2 FQGNSA. CDR3 length: 13 residues. CDR3 residues: CASSYDSYNEQFF. The CDR3, as DNA: TGTGCCAGCAGCTACGACAGCTACAATGAGCAGTTCTTC.

This clonotype was seen only a few times. The V call is TRBV20-1, the J call TRBJ1-6; D is ambiguous. V was shortened by 4 bases and J by 6 bases, with 10 bases between the two germline ends. CDR1 and CDR2 (germline): DFQATT, SNEGSKA (reference sequence). This CDR3 comprises 13 residues. Here the CDR3 reads CSATEALNSPLHF. The CDR3 bases are TGCAGTGCTACGGAGGCCCTTAATTCACCCCTCCACTTT.

A word on this clonotype: In this CDR3 the conserved last residue, phenylalanine or tryptophan, is missing, so a read error is likely. The rearrangement links TRBV4-1 to TRBJ1-1; D gene unclear. Germline CDR1 reads MGHRA; CDR2 reads YSYEKL. This CDR3 region has 15 residues. The CDR3 DNA is TGCGCCAGCAGCCAAGTCCCCCTAATGAACGCTGAAGCTTTCTCT. Translating it yields CASSQVPLMNAEAFS.

The chain carries TRBV20-1 and TRBJ1-1, with D possibly being TRBD1 (6 bases). V shed 2 bases and J shed 4 bases, with 8 bases lying between them. Germline V gene sequence: CDR1 DFQATT, CDR2 SNEGSKA (reference sequence). The CDR3 length is 12 residues. The CDR3 spells CSARQGPTEAFF. Here the CDR3 DNA reads TGCAGTGCTAGACAGGGGCCCACTGAAGCTTTCTTT.

This chain joins TRBV6-5 and TRBJ2-3, with 7 nucleotides matching TRBD2. Germline CDR1 MNHEY, CDR2 SVGAGI. The CDR3 sequence is 18 residues long. J gave up 4 bases and V 4 bases, and 17 bases lay outside the gene matches. The CDR3 DNA follows: TGTGCCAGCAGTTCTGGGGGGGGGAGGACCACTGTCGCAGATACGCAGTATTTT. Its protein product is CASSSGGGRTTVADTQYF.

This clonotype was recorded many times. This chain links TRBV27 with TRBJ2-6; D is unclear. V was cut by 6 bases and J by 1 base, with 7 bases left in between. This CDR3 contains 14 residues. CDR1 and CDR2 from the germline V gene are MNHEY and SMNVEV (reference sequence). CDR3 bases: TGTGCCAGCAGCCCCCTATCTGGGGCCAACGTCCTGACTTTC. This sequence encodes CASSPLSGANVLTF.

This clonotype was seen only a few times. This rearrangement joins TRBV27 to TRBJ1-2; 11 nucleotides align to TRBD1. Germline V gene sequence: CDR1 MNHEY, CDR2 SMNVEV (reference sequence). The CDR3 consists of 14 residues. V lost 6 bases, J lost 3 bases, and 3 bases stayed unmatched. DNA of the CDR3: TGTGCCAGCAGGGGACAGGGGGAAGACTATGGCTACACCTTC. Translation: CASRGQGEDYGYTF.

The chain uses TRBV6-5 and TRBJ2-7; 7 nucleotides line up with TRBD1. The CDR3 is made up of 18 amino acids. Trimming took 4 bases from V and 4 from J; bases not matched to a gene: 19. The germline CDR1 and CDR2 sequences are MNHEY and SVGAGI. The CDR3 coding sequence is TGTGCCAGCAGTTCCTTTATCAAGACAGGGCCAAAAAGGTACGAGCAGTACTTC. Translation gives CASSSFIKTGPKRYEQYF.

With respect to this clonotype: The junction shows a germline mismatch at one end, possibly a read error. V usage is TRBV28 and J usage is TRBJ2-7; 9 positions agree with TRBD1. Germline CDR1 MDHEN, CDR2 SYDVKM. This CDR3 comprises 15 residues. CDR3 sequence (DNA): TGTGCCAGCAGTTCCCCCGGGACAGGGTCCTACAAGCAGTACTTC. Its protein is CASSSPGTGSYKQYF. Using reference TRBV28 and TRBJ2-7 for the parts outside the CDR3, the full variable domain is DVKVTQSSRYLVKRTGEKVFLECVQDMDHENMFWYRQDPGLGLRLIYFSYDVKMKEKGDIPEGYSVSREKKERFSLILESASTNQTSMYLCASSSPGTGSYKQYFGPGTRLTVT.

Concerning this clonotype: A clone one base away is much larger, so this may be a read error. The CDR3, as DNA: TGTGCCAGCGGCGACCGGGACAGTGCCTACGAGCAGTACTTC. It encodes CASGDRDSAYEQYF. This chain joins TRBV13 and TRBJ2-7; 7 nucleotides align to TRBD1. This CDR3 has 14 residues. The V gene end was trimmed by 8 bases and the J gene end by 2 bases; junction bases not matched to a gene: 9. Germline V gives CDR1 PRHDT, CDR2 FYEKMQ (reference sequence). Full variable domain (outside the CDR3, taken from reference TRBV13 and TRBJ2-7): AAGVIQSPRHLIKEKRETATLKCYPIPRHDTVYWYQQGPGQDPQFLISFYEKMQSDKGSIPDRFSAQQFSDYHSELNMSSLELGDSALYFCASGDRDSAYEQYFGPGTRLTVT.

Details on this clonotype: Likely a read error: the CDR3 ends without its conserved phenylalanine or tryptophan. It is unclear where the CDR3 begins or ends on the DNA, so no DNA is shown, and the CDR3 is as TCRdb lists it. This rearrangement joins TRBV12-3 or TRBV12-4 to TRBJ2-7; the D call of TRBD2 is as the table states it, not checked on the DNA. The CDR3 is 9 residues long, ends included. This chain's CDR3 is CASSFIVAG.

This clonotype was counted a few times. The genes are TRBV4-1 and TRBJ2-4; TRBD2 matches at 7 bases. From germline, CDR1 is MGHRA and CDR2 YSYEKL. Germline trimming cut 5 bases from V and 7 bases from J; bases unmatched to any gene: 8. This CDR3 spans 14 amino acids. The CDR3: CASSAGVGGNIQYF. In nucleotides, the CDR3 is TGCGCCAGCAGCGCGGGGGTTGGGGGGAACATTCAGTACTTC.

The chain's CDR3 is CASKHGGEETQYF. The CDR3 DNA reads as TGTGCCAGCAAGCACGGGGGGGAAGAGACCCAGTACTTC. This chain uses TRBV3-1 with TRBJ2-5, with 8 bases lining up with TRBD2. CDR1 is LGHDT, CDR2 YNNKEL, per germline (reference sequence). Unmatched junction bases numbered 4, after V lost 7 bases and J lost 3 bases. The CDR3 has 13 residues.

This clonotype has only a few counts. The genes are TRBV29-1 and TRBJ2-3; the match to TRBD1 covers 8 bases. The CDR3 covers 15 residues. Per the germline V gene, CDR1 is SQVTM and CDR2 is ANQGSEA. V was pared by 6 bases and J by 0 bases, with 8 bases of the junction left unmatched. The CDR3 sequence is CSVAPTGGSTDTQYF. CDR3 DNA: TGCAGCGTCGCCCCTACAGGGGGTAGCACAGATACGCAGTATTTT.

V usage is TRBV6-5 and J usage is TRBJ1-1; D is unresolved. Looked up from germline, CDR1 is MNHEY and CDR2 is SVGAGI. The CDR3 is made up of 15 amino acids. With 7 bases removed from V and 1 base from J, the gap between germline ends came to 16 bases. The CDR3 sequence is CASIPSPFGNTEAFF. The DNA for the CDR3 is TGTGCCAGCATCCCCTCCCCGTTTGGGAACACTGAAGCTTTCTTT.

V gene TRBV12-3 or TRBV12-4 combines with J gene TRBJ2-1, with 7 bases aligning to TRBD1. With 6 bases clipped from V and 4 bases from J, the junction kept 12 bases outside the gene matches. The CDR3 is 16 amino acids. The CDR3 coding sequence is TGTGCCAGCAGCCTCGAGGGGGCGCTGGATTACAATGAGCAGTTCTTC. Its protein product is CASSLEGALDYNEQFF.

The V call is TRBV5-1, the J call TRBJ2-5; D is perhaps TRBD1 (5 bases). The CDR3 runs to 13 residues. Trimming stripped 4 bases from V and 8 bases from J, with 15 bases between. Looked up from germline, CDR1 is SGHRS and CDR2 is YFSETQ. The CDR3 protein is CASSRATQATQYF. The CDR3 DNA sequence: TGCGCCAGCAGCCGGGCTACACAGGCCACCCAGTACTTC.

The V and J genes are TRBV7-9 and TRBJ2-7; D is perhaps TRBD2 (5 bases). Germline CDR1 SEHNR, CDR2 FQNEAQ (reference sequence). The CDR3 consists of 16 residues. The V gene lost 0 bases and the J gene lost 2 bases, with 14 bases spanning the gap. This CDR3 is CASSLAWGDKAYEQYF. In nucleotides, the CDR3 is TGTGCCAGCAGCTTAGCGTGGGGAGACAAAGCCTACGAGCAGTACTTC. The complete variable domain, with remaining parts taken from reference TRBV7-9 and TRBJ2-7, reads DTGVSQNPRHKITKRGQNVTFRCDPISEHNRLYWYRQTLGQGPEFLTYFQNEAQLEKSRLLSDRFSAERPKGSFSTLEIQRTEQGDSAMYLCASSLAWGDKAYEQYFGPGTRLTVT.

At least ten counts were recorded for this clonotype. V is TRBV12-3 or TRBV12-4 and J is TRBJ1-2; no definite D call. V dropped 6 bases and J dropped 3 bases, with 11 bases sitting between them. The CDR3 loop spans 13 amino acids. CDR3 region: CASSRSGDYGYTF. CDR3 nucleotide sequence: TGTGCCAGCAGCCGGTCTGGGGACTATGGCTACACCTTC.